What follows describes a single TCR beta chain. Antigen: not known. Through a sample-barcoded 5' primer and a J-beta primer mix, a second PCR was run for roughly 7 to 11 cycles. TCRdb called the 5' RACE reads again in MiXCR, with one record for every CDR3 protein. The sample lists about 1.6 million distinct CDR3 sequences, about 31% occurring once. Every participating donor contributed about 10 milliliters of peripheral blood through a draw. The data were obtained in a study of blood T cells in healthy people across ages. The CDR3 is 15 amino acids. The V and J ends lost 5 bases and 4 bases, in that order; junction bases with no gene match: 6. Germline CDR1 is LNHDA and CDR2 is SQIVND (reference sequence). The study, taken as a whole, reports: Long-lived donors had more naive CD4+ cells and higher diversity than aged donors.

This TCR derives from a woman aged 25 to 45 in good health. V usage is TRBV19 and J usage is TRBJ2-1, with 9 nucleotides matching TRBD2. Sequenced sample: blood. Here the CDR3 reads CASSDSGGRYNEQFF. The CDR3 DNA follows: TGTGCCAGTAGTGATAGCGGGGGCCGATACAATGAGCAGTTCTTC.